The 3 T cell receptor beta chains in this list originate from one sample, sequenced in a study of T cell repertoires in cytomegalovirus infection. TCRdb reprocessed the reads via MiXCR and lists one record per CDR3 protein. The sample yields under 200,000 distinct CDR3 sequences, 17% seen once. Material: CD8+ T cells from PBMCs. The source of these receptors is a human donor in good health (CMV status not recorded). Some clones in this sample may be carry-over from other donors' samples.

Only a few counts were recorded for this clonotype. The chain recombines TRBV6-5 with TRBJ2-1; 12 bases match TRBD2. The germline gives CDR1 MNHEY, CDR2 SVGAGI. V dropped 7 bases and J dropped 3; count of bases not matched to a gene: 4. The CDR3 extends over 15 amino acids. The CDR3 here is CASTPTSGSYNEQFF. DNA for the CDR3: TGTGCCAGCACCCCGACTAGCGGGAGCTACAATGAGCAGTTCTTC.

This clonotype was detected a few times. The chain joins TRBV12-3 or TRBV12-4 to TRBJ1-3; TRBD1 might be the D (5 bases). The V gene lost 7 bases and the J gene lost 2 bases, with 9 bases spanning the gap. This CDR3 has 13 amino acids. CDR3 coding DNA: TGTGCCAGCATACAGGAGACTGGAAACACCATATATTTT. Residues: CASIQETGNTIYF.

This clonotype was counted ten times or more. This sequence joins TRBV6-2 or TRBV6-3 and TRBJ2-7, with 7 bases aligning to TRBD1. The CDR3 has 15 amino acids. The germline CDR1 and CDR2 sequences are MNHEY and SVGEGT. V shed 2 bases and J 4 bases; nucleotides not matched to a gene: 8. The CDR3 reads CASSYPDRRIYEQYF. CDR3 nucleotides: TGTGCCAGCAGTTACCCGGACAGGCGGATATACGAGCAGTACTTC.